This T cell receptor (beta chain) was obtained from a study of cytomegalovirus exposure and HLA in healthy donors. This clone is a singleton in its sample. Its antigen is not known. Unrecorded immune exposure was likely among donors, who were nominally healthy when sampled. Study observations and caveats: CMV antigen specificity was confirmed in vitro for a few CMV-associated chains.

V gave up 6 bases and J gave up 4 bases, with 9 bases separating them. Looked up from germline, CDR1 is KGHSH and CDR2 is LQKENI. This CDR3 comprises 13 residues. Both 60 Vbeta primers and 13 Jbeta primers went into the PCR. Produced via immunoSEQ multiplex PCR; TCRdb's table is partial and in-frame only. The sample includes 150,000 or so clones, roughly 84% of them seen just once. The V and J genes are TRBV18 and TRBJ1-4, with D possibly TRBD1 on 6 matching bases. The receptor comes from a man younger than 45 in good health and CMV-seronegative. The sample was PBMCs. The CDR3 DNA reads TGTGCCAGCTCTAAGGACAGTAATGAAAAACTGTTTTTT. Translation gives CASSKDSNEKLFF.